One and the same sample provided the 31 T cell receptor beta chains below, sequenced in a study of glioma-infiltrating T cells. The iRepertoire nested amplicon-rescue multiplex PCR amplified TCR alpha and beta CDR3s from RNA. Each CDR3 protein is one row after TCRdb ran MiXCR on the multiplex PCR reads. The sample includes around 150,000 distinct CDR3 sequences, approximately 39% of them seen just once. Sequenced input: glioma tissue, nonneoplastic brain tissue, or PBMCs (not recorded which). The receptors were gathered from a human donor with low-grade glioma or glioblastoma, undergoing nonglioma brain surgery, or in good health (not recorded which).

The rearrangement links TRBV3-1 to TRBJ2-1; D unresolved. Per germline, CDR1 LGHDT and CDR2 YNNKEL (reference sequence). The CDR3 is 12 residues long. V was trimmed by 2 bases and J by 8 bases, leaving 7 bases between them. CDR3: CASSQTRYEQFF. The CDR3 DNA follows: TGTGCCAGCAGCCAAACTCGGTATGAGCAGTTCTTC.

This clonotype was counted between two and nine times. A read error may account for a junction end that differs from germline. V gene TRBV5-8 combines with J gene TRBJ1-2, with D possibly being TRBD1 (5 bases). Germline V CDR1 and CDR2: SGHTS, YDEGEE. This CDR3 has 14 residues. CDR3 sequence reads: CARSSWGINYGYTF. For the CDR3, the DNA is TGTGCCCGCAGCAGCTGGGGGATTAACTATGGCTACACCTTC.

The chain combines TRBV6-1 with TRBJ1-3; D gene unclear. The germline V gene encodes CDR1 MNHNS and CDR2 SASEGT. The V gene lost 9 bases and the J gene lost 0 bases, with 15 bases spanning the gap. The CDR3 is made up of 15 amino acids. CDR3 nucleotides: TGTGCCAGTGCCTTTAGGCCTGGCTCTGGAAACACCATATATTTT. Protein product: CASAFRPGSGNTIYF.

This clonotype was picked up many times. V usage is TRBV6-2 or TRBV6-3 and J usage is TRBJ1-1; D is uncertain. The CDR3 consists of 14 residues. Germline V CDR1 and CDR2: MNHEY, SVGEGT. V dropped 10 bases and J dropped 5 bases, with 20 bases sitting between them. The CDR3 DNA follows: TGTGCCACCGACGATACGGGGAGGCGGACTGAAGCTTTCTTT. Translation: CATDDTGRRTEAFF.

The J gene is TRBJ1-6, the V gene TRBV6-2 or TRBV6-3; D is uncertain. This CDR3 contains 13 residues. Germline CDR1 reads MNHEY; CDR2 reads SVGEGT. The V end lost 7 bases, the J end lost 6 bases, and 10 bases lay between the germline ends. The CDR3, as DNA: TGTGCCAGCAACGATTTTGCTAATTCACCCCTCCACTTT. Translated, it gives CASNDFANSPLHF.

The J gene is TRBJ1-5, the V gene TRBV12-3 or TRBV12-4; no clear D. V was clipped by 1 base and J by 6 bases, with 7 bases between them. The CDR3 totals 13 residues. The CDR3 DNA reads as TGTGCCAGCAGTTTAGGGAGGGTTCAGCCCCAGCATTTT. Its translation: CASSLGRVQPQHF.

The chain recombines TRBV27 with TRBJ2-7; no definite D call. V lost 4 bases and J lost 3, with 13 bases in between. Germline CDR1 reads MNHEY; CDR2 reads SMNVEV (reference sequence). This CDR3 has 14 amino acids. The CDR3 sequence: CASSSRTRIYEQYF. CDR3 sequence (DNA): TGTGCCAGCAGTTCCCGGACCCGGATCTACGAGCAGTACTTC.

The sample holds a few counts of this clonotype. CDR3 coding DNA: TGTGCCAGCAGCCAAGGTTTGGACATTCGCTCCTACGAGCAGTACTTC. It specifies CASSQGLDIRSYEQYF. The chain carries TRBV6-2 or TRBV6-3 and TRBJ2-7, with D possibly being TRBD1 (5 bases). The CDR3 runs 16 residues. V shed 6 bases and J shed 0 bases, with 18 bases lying between them. Germline V CDR1 and CDR2: MNHEY, SVGEGT.

This clonotype was seen repeatedly, ten times or more. The V call is TRBV6-6, the J call TRBJ2-5; D is uncertain. The V end was cut by 2 bases, the J end by 1 base, with 8 bases between. Germline loops: CDR1 MNHNY, CDR2 SVGAGI (reference sequence). The CDR3 consists of 14 residues. The CDR3 DNA is TGTGCCAGCAGTTACGGGCGGCGCCAAGAGACCCAGTACTTC. This sequence encodes CASSYGRRQETQYF.

The rearrangement links TRBV4-3 to TRBJ2-7; 11 bases are shared with TRBD2. The germline V gene encodes CDR1 LGHNA and CDR2 YSLEER. J was trimmed by 2 bases and V by 0 bases; bases with no gene match: 6. The CDR3 consists of 17 residues. The CDR3 region is CASSQDPISGRAYEQYF. DNA for the CDR3: TGCGCCAGCAGCCAAGATCCCATTAGCGGGAGGGCCTACGAGCAGTACTTC.

This chain connects TRBV6-1 to TRBJ1-1; D may be TRBD1 (5 bases). Germline CDR1 is MNHNS and CDR2 is SASEGT. The CDR3 has 13 residues. The CDR3 nucleotides read TGTGGGACGCGGGGGAGAATGAACACTGAAGCTTTCTTT. Translated, it gives CGTRGRMNTEAFF.

This clonotype was counted between two and nine times. The rearrangement joins TRBV27 to TRBJ2-7, with 9 bases that match TRBD2. CDR3 length: 14 amino acids. V lost 2 bases and J lost 1; bases outside the gene matches: 0. The germline CDR1 and CDR2 sequences are MNHEY and SMNVEV (reference sequence). This CDR3 reads CASSLLAGSYEQYF. DNA of the CDR3: TGTGCCAGCAGTTTACTAGCGGGGTCCTACGAGCAGTACTTC.

The chain combines TRBV28 with TRBJ2-7, with 9 bases matching TRBD2. V lost 8 bases to trimming and J lost 6 bases; unmatched junction nucleotides: 11. The CDR3 extends over 14 amino acids. The germline V gene encodes CDR1 MDHEN and CDR2 SYDVKM. In nucleotides, the CDR3 is TGTGCCAGCTATACGACTAGCGGCGCCTTCGAGCAGTACTTC. Its translation is CASYTTSGAFEQYF.

The rearrangement links TRBV12-3 or TRBV12-4 to TRBJ2-1; the match to TRBD1 covers 7 bases. This CDR3 contains 14 residues. V dropped 6 bases and J dropped 6; count of bases not matched to a gene: 8. CDR3 coding DNA: TGTGCCAGCAGAGTAAGGGGGCAAAGCAATGAGCAGTTCTTC. This codes for CASRVRGQSNEQFF.

The V call is TRBV2, the J call TRBJ1-2; 8 positions match TRBD1. The CDR3 consists of 15 residues. Germline-derived CDR1 and CDR2 are SNHLY and FYNNEI. Trimming removed 6 bases from V and 2 bases from J; junction bases left unmatched: 8. CDR3 nucleotide sequence: TGTGCCAGCAGGTCCCGGGACAGGCAGAACTATGGCTACACCTTC. The encoded protein is CASRSRDRQNYGYTF.

Turning to this clonotype: A read error may be the cause here, since a much bigger clone is one base away. This sequence joins TRBV7-2 and TRBJ2-5; TRBD2 is a possible D gene (6 bases). The CDR3 is 16 amino acids. The V gene's germline CDR1 is SGHTA and CDR2 FQGNSA. Trimming took 5 bases from V and 1 from J, leaving 17 bases between them. CDR3 sequence (DNA): TGTGCCAGCAGCCATCCGGAGATAGCGGCCCAAGAGACCCAGTACTTC. Its translation: CASSHPEIAAQETQYF.

The rearrangement joins TRBV4-2 to TRBJ2-1, with 7 nucleotides matching TRBD1. Germline V gene data show CDR1 as LGHNA and CDR2 as YNFKEQ. The CDR3 extends over 11 amino acids. The V and J ends lost 3 bases and 10 bases, in that order; junction bases with no gene match: 0. In nucleotides, the CDR3 is TGTGCCAGCAGCCAGACAGGGGAGCAGTTCTTC. Residues: CASSQTGEQFF.

Turning to this clonotype: One junction end does not reproduce the germline sequence, and a read error may be involved. The V call is TRBV4-3, the J call TRBJ2-1, with D hard to call. The CDR3 is 15 residues long. Germline V gene sequence: CDR1 LGHNA, CDR2 YSLEER. In DNA, the CDR3 is TGCGCCAGCAGTCAAGATCGTGGCCTAAAGCGTGAGCAGTTCTTC. This translates into CASSQDRGLKREQFF.

As regards this clonotype: The germline gene is not matched at one end of the junction; a read error may be the cause. The chain recombines TRBV20-1 with TRBJ1-1; 9 bases line up with TRBD1. This CDR3 has 16 residues. Per germline, CDR1 DFQATT and CDR2 SNEGSKA (reference sequence). CDR3 nucleotide sequence: TGCAGTGCTAGTAGGACAGGGGAGCTGATGAAAACTGAAGCTTTCTTT. Protein product: CSASRTGELMKTEAFF.

This clonotype was seen only a few times. V usage is TRBV14 and J usage is TRBJ1-2, with TRBD1 matching 8 bases. The CDR3 is 14 amino acids. Germline assignment: CDR1 SGHDN and CDR2 FVKESK. J lost 6 bases, V lost 4 bases, and 7 bases had no gene match. Written as DNA, the CDR3 is TGTGCCAGCAGCCGTACAGGGGGTGAGGATGGCTACACCTTC. This encodes CASSRTGGEDGYTF. The full variable domain, rest sourced from reference TRBV14 and TRBJ1-2, is EAGVTQFPSHSVIEKGQTVTLRCDPISGHDNLYWYRRVMGKEIKFLLHFVKESKQDESGMPNNRFLAERTGGTYSTLKVQPAELEDSGVYFCASSRTGGEDGYTFGSGTRLTVV.

The chain joins TRBV7-2 to TRBJ2-3; TRBD2 matches at 12 bases. Germline V gene sequence: CDR1 SGHTA, CDR2 FQGNSA. The CDR3 totals 18 residues. V lost 5 bases, J lost 7 bases, and 16 bases stayed unmatched. CDR3 region: CASSMTSGGASAVNTQYF. The CDR3 DNA follows: TGTGCCAGCAGCATGACTAGCGGGGGCGCATCTGCCGTAAATACGCAGTATTTT.

This clonotype occurred a few times. The chain uses TRBV7-2 and TRBJ1-5, with D perhaps TRBD1 (5 bases). This CDR3 is built from 15 residues. Germline CDR1 is SGHTA and CDR2 is FQGNSA. Deletions cut 5 bases from V and 4 bases from J, with 15 bases between. In nucleotides, the CDR3 is TGTGCCAGCAGCATAGGGCTTGGGGGAAATCAGCCCCAGCATTTT. It is translated as CASSIGLGGNQPQHF.

In this sample, this clonotype turned up a few times. V is TRBV20-1 and J is TRBJ2-7, with D possibly TRBD1 on 6 matching bases. V was shortened by 2 bases and J by 5 bases, with 13 bases between the two germline ends. This CDR3 is 13 amino acids long. Germline CDR1 is DFQATT and CDR2 is SNEGSKA (reference sequence). CDR3 sequence reads: CSARKAGADEQYF. For the CDR3, the DNA is TGCAGTGCTAGAAAGGCAGGGGCGGACGAGCAGTACTTC.

The table lists this clonotype with a count of one. The V gene is TRBV12-3 or TRBV12-4, the J gene TRBJ2-1; 9 nucleotides match TRBD2. The CDR3 length is 14 residues. The V and J ends lost 6 bases and 6 bases, in that order; junction bases with no gene match: 6. CDR3 protein: CASSFSGGTNEQFF. CDR3 coding DNA: TGTGCCAGCAGCTTTAGCGGGGGTACCAATGAGCAGTTCTTC.

This clonotype came up once. The chain uses TRBV14 and TRBJ2-1; a weak D match, TRBD1 (6 bases). CDR3 length: 15 amino acids. V shed 6 bases and J shed 3 bases, with 15 bases lying between them. The germline V gene encodes CDR1 SGHDN and CDR2 FVKESK. The CDR3 loop is CASSGTGNLYNEQFF. In DNA, the CDR3 is TGTGCCAGCAGTGGAACAGGGAACCTCTACAATGAGCAGTTCTTC. Full variable domain (missing parts from reference TRBV14 and TRBJ2-1): EAGVTQFPSHSVIEKGQTVTLRCDPISGHDNLYWYRRVMGKEIKFLLHFVKESKQDESGMPNNRFLAERTGGTYSTLKVQPAELEDSGVYFCASSGTGNLYNEQFFGPGTRLTVL.

The chain links TRBV2 to TRBJ1-2; D call uncertain. The CDR3 loop spans 14 amino acids. V was shortened by 2 bases and J by 4 bases, with 11 bases between the two germline ends. Germline loops: CDR1 SNHLY, CDR2 FYNNEI. The CDR3 DNA is TGTGCCAGCAGTGAAAACGGTGGGGTCTATGGCTACACCTTC. This codes for CASSENGGVYGYTF.

The chain employs TRBV4-1 and TRBJ1-1; tentative D call: TRBD1 (6 bases). V was clipped by 1 base and J by 1 base, with 16 bases between them. Germline values: CDR1 MGHRA, CDR2 YSYEKL. The CDR3 is 17 residues long. This CDR3 is CASSQARGASTNTEAFF. CDR3 bases: TGCGCCAGCAGCCAAGCAAGGGGGGCCTCAACGAACACTGAAGCTTTCTTT.

The chain links TRBV4-1 to TRBJ1-1; no definite D call. Germline lookup yields CDR1 MGHRA and CDR2 YSYEKL. CDR3 length equals 16 residues. V shed 0 bases and J shed 4 bases, with 15 bases lying between them. Here the CDR3 DNA reads TGCGCCAGCAGCCAAGACCGAAGGCCCGGGATCACTGAAGCTTTCTTT. Translation: CASSQDRRPGITEAFF.

This chain links TRBV6-1 with TRBJ2-7; D uncertain. V was trimmed by 2 bases and J by 3 bases, leaving 14 bases between them. CDR3 length: 15 amino acids. Germline loops: CDR1 MNHNS, CDR2 SASEGT. This chain's CDR3 is CASSETSSGSYEQYF. In DNA, the CDR3 is TGTGCCAGCAGTGAAACCAGCTCTGGAAGCTACGAGCAGTACTTC.

This clonotype was observed a few times. The chain links TRBV7-2 to TRBJ2-1, with D tentatively TRBD2 (5 bases). The CDR3 runs to 12 residues. Germline-derived CDR1 and CDR2 are SGHTA and FQGNSA. V lost 6 bases to trimming and J lost 7 bases, with 10 bases between them. CDR3 amino acids: CASRQTNNEQFF. As DNA, the CDR3 is TGTGCCAGCAGACAGACTAATAATGAGCAGTTCTTC.

CDR3 residues: CASSAVDAGEQFF. The DNA for the CDR3 is TGTGCCAGCAGTGCGGTCGACGCCGGGGAGCAGTTCTTC. The chain uses TRBV27 and TRBJ2-1; D is unresolved. The CDR3 is made up of 13 amino acids. V lost 5 bases and J lost 10, with 15 bases in between. Germline V gives CDR1 MNHEY, CDR2 SMNVEV (reference sequence).